Below are 3 T cell receptor beta chains sequenced from a single sample in a study of neoadjuvant anti-PD-1 for oral cavity cancer. The protocol was immunoSEQ multiplex PCR, while the TCRdb copy is restricted to in-frame clones and leaves out a portion. The top ten hold 3% to 4% of the sample, which has approximately 67,000 clones, 83% seen once. The specimen comprised PBMCs, sampled before nivolumab (anti-PD-1) treatment. These TCRs come from a person aged 35 to 85 with oral cavity squamous cell carcinoma.

The chain has TRBV5-8 and TRBJ2-2, with TRBD2 matching over 7 bases. Germline V gives CDR1 SGHTS, CDR2 YDEGEE. The CDR3 extends over 15 amino acids. With V trimmed by 6 bases and J by 6 bases, 11 bases remained unmatched. CDR3 loop: CASTRNWGGSGELFF. CDR3 bases: TGTGCCAGCACCCGGAACTGGGGGGGGTCCGGGGAGCTGTTTTTT.

The chain has TRBV18 and TRBJ2-3; 7 nucleotides match TRBD1. V dropped 4 bases and J dropped 2; count of bases not matched to a gene: 3. This CDR3 has 14 residues. The germline V gene has CDR1 KGHSH and CDR2 LQKENI. CDR3 amino acids: CASSLDRYTDTQYF. For the CDR3, the DNA is TGTGCCAGCTCACTGGACAGGTACACAGATACGCAGTATTTT.

The chain carries TRBV10-2 and TRBJ1-1, with D unresolved. The CDR3 has 13 residues. V lost 0 bases, J lost 10 bases, and 12 bases lay in between. Germline lookup yields CDR1 WSHSY and CDR2 SAAADI. CDR3 coding DNA: TGCGCCAGCAGTGAGTCGCTGGGAGGGAGAGCTTTCTTT. Its protein product is CASSESLGGRAFF.